This T cell receptor beta chain was obtained from a study of Ad26.COV2.S vaccination and SARS-CoV-2 variants. On the study more broadly: Vaccine-arm donor from the placebo-controlled COV1001 Ad26.COV2.S trial. Findings of the study overall: After vaccination, reports described spike-specific CD8+ and CD4+ T cell responses as showing substantial breadth.

V was trimmed by 4 bases and J by 0 bases, leaving 6 bases between them. Germline-derived CDR1 and CDR2 are MDHEN and SYDVKM. This CDR3 contains 13 residues. Comments on this clone: The target antigen is unknown.

The method was immunoSEQ multiplex PCR; TCRdb's version includes in-frame clones alone and lacks a portion of them. The sample consists of about 420,000 clones, more than 75% of them appearing once. Treatment: approximately 18 received Ad26.COV2.S at low or high dose, single or two shots; 5 received placebo; per-sample allocation not given. Collection of the samples took place on day 63 after the first injection of vaccine or placebo. This adult donor, from Boston, was 18-55 years old. Its platform was an Ad26 vector, and its expressed antigen was Wuhan-strain SARS-CoV-2 spike. This rearrangement joins TRBV28 to TRBJ2-5; the D is unclear. Source: peripheral blood, taken in a trial of Ad26.COV2.S vaccine versus placebo. The sequence came from a person aged 18-65 years who received the Ad26.COV2.S COVID-19 vaccine or a placebo. CDR3 residues: CASSSQYQETQYF. The CDR3 coding sequence is TGTGCCAGCAGTTCCCAGTACCAAGAGACCCAGTACTTC.